This T cell receptor (beta chain) came from a study of CD8+CD57+ T cells in acquired aplastic anemia. Looking at the study overall: The study obtained an average of 3.2 ug of DNA from sorted CD4+ and CD8+ cells. In CD4+ cells, healthy donors produced an average of roughly 11 million reads.

CDR1 MGHDK and CDR2 SYGVNS come from the germline V gene. The CDR3 is made up of 14 amino acids. The germline V and J ends were trimmed by 0 bases and 1 base, with 6 bases remaining between them. General observations from the study: In common between the patients and the controls were some 28 CD8+ CDR3 sequences.

In the case of this clonotype: Antigen unknown.

Genomic DNA, the template, was used for profiling of the TCR beta VDJ and CDR3. TCRdb re-analysed the reads in MiXCR, keeping a single row per CDR3 protein. In the table there are about 190,000 distinct CDR3 sequences, less than 70% of which are singletons. The TCR comes from a human donor in good health, serving as a control. The rearrangement uses TRBV25-1 and TRBJ1-1; D not certain. The specimen was sorted CD4+, CD8+, or CD8+CD57+ T cells (not recorded which) from PBMCs. The chain's CDR3 is CASSEYAANTEAFF. As DNA, the CDR3 is TGTGCCAGCAGTGAATATGCGGCGAACACTGAAGCTTTCTTT.